These 5 T cell receptor beta chains were all obtained from the same sample, sequenced in a study of OX40 agonist ivuxolimab in advanced cancers. Library generation was performed with the immunoSEQ multiplex PCR assay. TCRdb retrieved this table from immuneACCESS and kept in-frame rearrangements only. Not all clones are present; in checked studies, unresolved V genes account for under half, and no reason is known for the remainder. Present in this sample are nearly 80,000 clones, roughly four fifths of which were seen just once. 20% to 25% of the sample goes to the ten largest clones. The specimen was CD4+ or CD8+ T cells sorted from blood, collected in a trial of the OX40 agonist ivuxolimab. The receptors derive from an adult with an advanced solid tumor such as melanoma, head and neck, liver or kidney cancer.

The chain employs TRBV4-1 and TRBJ1-2, with a possible D match to TRBD1 (5 bases). V was cut by 0 bases and J by 4 bases, with 6 bases left in between. Germline CDR1 and CDR2: MGHRA and YSYEKL. The CDR3 totals 13 residues. CDR3 DNA: TGCGCCAGCAGCCAAGAAGGGACCTATGGCTACACCTTC. Its translation is CASSQEGTYGYTF.

V is TRBV10-1 and J is TRBJ2-3; the match to TRBD1 covers 9 bases. CDR1 is WNHNN, CDR2 SYGVQD, per germline (reference sequence). The V gene end was trimmed by 5 bases and the J gene end by 1 base; junction bases not matched to a gene: 4. The CDR3 extends over 15 amino acids. The CDR3 loop reads CASSSRTGGTDTQYF. In DNA, the CDR3 is TGCGCCAGCAGTTCCCGGACAGGGGGCACAGATACGCAGTATTTT.

This chain connects TRBV18 to TRBJ2-6; D gene uncertain. The V gene's germline CDR1 is KGHSH and CDR2 LQKENI. The CDR3 is made up of 15 amino acids. V was shortened by 3 bases and J by 1 base, with 7 bases between the two germline ends. DNA of the CDR3: TGTGCCAGCTCACCGATCTCTTCTGGGGCCAACGTCCTGACTTTC. Its translation is CASSPISSGANVLTF.

This clone was detected once. The chain carries TRBV6-5 and TRBJ2-5; 9 positions match TRBD2. The CDR3 covers 15 residues. V lost 0 bases, J lost 5 bases, and 4 bases stayed unmatched. CDR1 and CDR2 from the germline V gene are MNHEY and SVGAGI. Written as DNA, the CDR3 is TGTGCCAGCAGTTACTCATCTAGCGGGATGGAGACCCAGTACTTC. This translates into CASSYSSSGMETQYF.

The genes are TRBV19 and TRBJ2-1; 12 nucleotides match TRBD2. The CDR3 has 17 amino acids. Germline V gives CDR1 LNHDA, CDR2 SQIVND (reference sequence). V shed 3 bases, J shed 0 bases, and the junction held 3 bases outside the gene matches. Here the CDR3 DNA reads TGTGCCAGTAGTATGCTAGCGGGGGGGAACTCCTACAATGAGCAGTTCTTC. Protein: CASSMLAGGNSYNEQFF.